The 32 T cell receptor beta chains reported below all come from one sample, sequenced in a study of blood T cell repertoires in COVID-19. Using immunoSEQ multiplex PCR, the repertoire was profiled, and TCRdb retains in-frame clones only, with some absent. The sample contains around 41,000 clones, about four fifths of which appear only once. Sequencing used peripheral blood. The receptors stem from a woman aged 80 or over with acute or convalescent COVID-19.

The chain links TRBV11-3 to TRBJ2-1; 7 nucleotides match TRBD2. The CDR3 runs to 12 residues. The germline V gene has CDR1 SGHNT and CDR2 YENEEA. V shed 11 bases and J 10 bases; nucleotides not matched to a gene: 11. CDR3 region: CASASGGGEQFF. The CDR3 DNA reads TGTGCCTCGGCCTCCGGCGGGGGAGAGCAGTTCTTC.

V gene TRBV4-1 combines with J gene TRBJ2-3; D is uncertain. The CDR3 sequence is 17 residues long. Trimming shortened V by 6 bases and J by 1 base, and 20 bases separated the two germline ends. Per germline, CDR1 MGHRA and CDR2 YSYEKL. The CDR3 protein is CASSPGATYIRTDTQYF. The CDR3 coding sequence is TGCGCCAGCAGTCCGGGTGCTACATACATCCGCACAGATACGCAGTATTTT.

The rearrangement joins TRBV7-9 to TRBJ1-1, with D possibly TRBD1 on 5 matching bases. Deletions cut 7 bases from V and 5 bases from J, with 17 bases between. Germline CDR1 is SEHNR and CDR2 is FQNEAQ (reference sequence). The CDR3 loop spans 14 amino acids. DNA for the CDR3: TGTGCCAGCACCTCCCTAGGGGAGGGGACTGAAGCTTTCTTT. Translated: CASTSLGEGTEAFF.

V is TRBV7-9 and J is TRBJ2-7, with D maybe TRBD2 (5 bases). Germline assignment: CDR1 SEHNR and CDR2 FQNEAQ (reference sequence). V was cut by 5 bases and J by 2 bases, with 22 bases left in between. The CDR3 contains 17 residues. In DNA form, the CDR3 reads TGTGCCAGCAGCCCTCAATTACAAGGAGGCCGAACCTACGAGCAGTACTTC. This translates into CASSPQLQGGRTYEQYF. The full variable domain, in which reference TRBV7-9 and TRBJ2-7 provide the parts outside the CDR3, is DTGVSQNPRHKITKRGQNVTFRCDPISEHNRLYWYRQTLGQGPEFLTYFQNEAQLEKSRLLSDRFSAERPKGSFSTLEIQRTEQGDSAMYLCASSPQLQGGRTYEQYFGPGTRLTVT.

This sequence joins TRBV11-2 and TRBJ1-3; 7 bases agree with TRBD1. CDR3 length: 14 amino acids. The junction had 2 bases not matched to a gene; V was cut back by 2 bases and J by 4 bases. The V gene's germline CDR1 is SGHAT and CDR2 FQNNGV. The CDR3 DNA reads TGTGCCAGCAGCTTAACAGGGGACGGAAACACCATATATTTT. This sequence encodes CASSLTGDGNTIYF.

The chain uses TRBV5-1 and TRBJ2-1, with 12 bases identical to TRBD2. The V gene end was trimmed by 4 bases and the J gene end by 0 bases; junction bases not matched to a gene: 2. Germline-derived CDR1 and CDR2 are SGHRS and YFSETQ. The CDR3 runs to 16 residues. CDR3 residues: CASSPSGGASYNEQFF. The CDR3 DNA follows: TGCGCCAGCAGCCCTAGCGGGGGGGCCTCCTACAATGAGCAGTTCTTC.

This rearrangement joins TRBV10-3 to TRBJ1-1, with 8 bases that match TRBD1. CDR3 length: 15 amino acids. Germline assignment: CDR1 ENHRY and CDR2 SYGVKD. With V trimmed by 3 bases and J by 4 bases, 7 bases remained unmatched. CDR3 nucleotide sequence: TGTGCCATCAGTGAACCTGGGACAGGTTCCACTGAAGCTTTCTTT. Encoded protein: CAISEPGTGSTEAFF.

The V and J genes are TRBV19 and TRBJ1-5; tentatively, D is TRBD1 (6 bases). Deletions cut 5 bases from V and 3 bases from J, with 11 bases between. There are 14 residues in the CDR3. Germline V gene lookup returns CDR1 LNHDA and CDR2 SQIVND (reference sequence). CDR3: CASSYRDNNQPQHF. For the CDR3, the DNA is TGTGCCAGTAGTTACCGGGACAACAATCAGCCCCAGCATTTT.

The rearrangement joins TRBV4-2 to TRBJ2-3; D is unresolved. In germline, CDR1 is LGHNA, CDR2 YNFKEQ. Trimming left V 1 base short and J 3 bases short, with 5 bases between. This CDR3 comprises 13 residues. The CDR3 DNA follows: TGTGCCAGCAGCCAAGTGGAGACAGATACGCAGTATTTT. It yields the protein CASSQVETDTQYF.

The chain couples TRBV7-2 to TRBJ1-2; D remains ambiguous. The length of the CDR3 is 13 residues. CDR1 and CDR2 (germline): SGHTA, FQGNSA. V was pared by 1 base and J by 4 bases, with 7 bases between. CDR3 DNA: TGTGCCAGCAGCTTAGGTCCGTTCTATGGCTACACCTTC. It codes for CASSLGPFYGYTF.

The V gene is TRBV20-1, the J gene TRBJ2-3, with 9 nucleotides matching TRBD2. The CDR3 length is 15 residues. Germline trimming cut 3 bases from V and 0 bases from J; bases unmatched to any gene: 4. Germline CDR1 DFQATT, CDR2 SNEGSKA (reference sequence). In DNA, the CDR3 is TGCAGTGCTAGTAAGCGGGGGGTTAGCACAGATACGCAGTATTTT. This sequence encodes CSASKRGVSTDTQYF.

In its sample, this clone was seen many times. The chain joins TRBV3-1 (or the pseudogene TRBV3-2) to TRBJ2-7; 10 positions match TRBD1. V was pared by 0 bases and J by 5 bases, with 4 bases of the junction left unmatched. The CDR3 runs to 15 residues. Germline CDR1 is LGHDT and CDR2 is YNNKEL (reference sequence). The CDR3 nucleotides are TGTGCCAGCAGCCAAGATGTGACAGGGGGCCACGAGCAGTACTTC. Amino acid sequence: CASSQDVTGGHEQYF.

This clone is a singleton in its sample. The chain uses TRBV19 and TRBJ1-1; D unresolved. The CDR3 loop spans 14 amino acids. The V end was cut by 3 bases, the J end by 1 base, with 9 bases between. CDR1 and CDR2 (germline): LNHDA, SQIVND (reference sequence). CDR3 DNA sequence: TGTGCCAGTAGTATGAGGCGGCAGAACACTGAAGCTTTCTTT. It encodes CASSMRRQNTEAFF.

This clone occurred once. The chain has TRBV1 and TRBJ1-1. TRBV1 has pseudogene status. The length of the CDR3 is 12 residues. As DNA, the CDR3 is TGCACCAGCAGCCAAGATTCCTCCGGAGCTTTCTTT. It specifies CTSSQDSSGAFF.

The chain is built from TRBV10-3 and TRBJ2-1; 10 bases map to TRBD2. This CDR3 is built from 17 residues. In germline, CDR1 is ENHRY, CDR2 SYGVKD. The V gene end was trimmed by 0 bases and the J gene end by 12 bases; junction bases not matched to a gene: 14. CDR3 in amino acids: CAISESKGLATPSRQFF. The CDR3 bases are TGTGCCATCAGTGAGTCCAAGGGACTAGCGACCCCCAGTCGGCAGTTCTTC.

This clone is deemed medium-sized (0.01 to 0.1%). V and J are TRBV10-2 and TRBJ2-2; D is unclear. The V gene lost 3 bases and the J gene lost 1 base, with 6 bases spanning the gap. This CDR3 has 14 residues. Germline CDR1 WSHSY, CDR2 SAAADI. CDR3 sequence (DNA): TGCGCCAGCAGTGAACACCGGAACACCGGGGAGCTGTTTTTT. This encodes CASSEHRNTGELFF.

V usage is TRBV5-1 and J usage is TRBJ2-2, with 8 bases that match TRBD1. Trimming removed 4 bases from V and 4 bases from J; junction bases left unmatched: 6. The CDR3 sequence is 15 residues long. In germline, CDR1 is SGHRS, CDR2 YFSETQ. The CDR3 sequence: CASSADRVRTGELFF. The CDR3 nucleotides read TGCGCCAGCAGCGCGGACAGGGTGCGCACCGGGGAGCTGTTTTTT.

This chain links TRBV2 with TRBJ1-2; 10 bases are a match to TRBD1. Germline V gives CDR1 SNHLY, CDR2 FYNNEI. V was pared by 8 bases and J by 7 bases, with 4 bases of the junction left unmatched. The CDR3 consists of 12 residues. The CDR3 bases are TGTGCCAGCTGGGGACAGGGGAGTGGCTACACCTTC. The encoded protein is CASWGQGSGYTF.

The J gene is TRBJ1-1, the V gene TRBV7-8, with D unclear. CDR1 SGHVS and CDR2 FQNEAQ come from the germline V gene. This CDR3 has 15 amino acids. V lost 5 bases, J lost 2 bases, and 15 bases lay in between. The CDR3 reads CASSRVLAFNTEAFF. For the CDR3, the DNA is TGTGCCAGCAGCCGCGTCTTGGCCTTCAACACTGAAGCTTTCTTT.

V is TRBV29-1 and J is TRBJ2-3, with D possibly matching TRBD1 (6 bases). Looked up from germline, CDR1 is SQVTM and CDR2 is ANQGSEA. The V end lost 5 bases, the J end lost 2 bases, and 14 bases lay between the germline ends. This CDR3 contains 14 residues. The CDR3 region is CSVTETGVTDTQYF. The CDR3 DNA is TGCAGCGTTACGGAGACAGGAGTCACAGATACGCAGTATTTT.

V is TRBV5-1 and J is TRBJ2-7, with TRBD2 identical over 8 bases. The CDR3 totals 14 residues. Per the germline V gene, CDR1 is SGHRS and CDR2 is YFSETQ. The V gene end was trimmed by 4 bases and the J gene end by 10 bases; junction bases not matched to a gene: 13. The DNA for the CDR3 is TGCGCCAGCAGCACGGCACCTCTAGCGGGCGTCCAGTACTTC. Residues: CASSTAPLAGVQYF.

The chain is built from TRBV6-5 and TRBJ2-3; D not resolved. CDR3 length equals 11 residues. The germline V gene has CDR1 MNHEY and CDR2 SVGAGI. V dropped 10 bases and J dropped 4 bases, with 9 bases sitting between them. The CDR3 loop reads CATLTPDTQYF. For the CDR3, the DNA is TGTGCCACCCTGACTCCAGATACGCAGTATTTT.

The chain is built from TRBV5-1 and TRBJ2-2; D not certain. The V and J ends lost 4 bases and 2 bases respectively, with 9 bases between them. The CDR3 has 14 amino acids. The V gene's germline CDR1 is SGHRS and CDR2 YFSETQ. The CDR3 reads CASSEPPNTGELFF. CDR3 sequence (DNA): TGCGCCAGCAGCGAGCCGCCCAACACCGGGGAGCTGTTTTTT. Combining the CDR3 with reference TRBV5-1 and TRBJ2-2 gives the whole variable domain KAGVTQTPRYLIKTRGQQVTLSCSPISGHRSVSWYQQTPGQGLQFLFEYFSETQRNKGNFPGRFSGRQFSNSRSEMNVSTLELGDSALYLCASSEPPNTGELFFGEGSRLTVL.

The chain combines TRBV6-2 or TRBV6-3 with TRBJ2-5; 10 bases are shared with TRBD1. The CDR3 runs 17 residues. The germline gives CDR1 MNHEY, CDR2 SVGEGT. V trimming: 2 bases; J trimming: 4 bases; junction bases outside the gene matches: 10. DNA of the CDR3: TGTGCCAGCAGTTACCTTACCGGGACAGGGGCTGGAGAGACCCAGTACTTC. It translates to CASSYLTGTGAGETQYF.

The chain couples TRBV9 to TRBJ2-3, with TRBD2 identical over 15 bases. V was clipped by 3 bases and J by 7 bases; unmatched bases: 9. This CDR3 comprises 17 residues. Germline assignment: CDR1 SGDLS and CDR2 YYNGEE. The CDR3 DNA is TGTGCCAGCAGCGCCCTGGGACTAGCGGGGGGAGGAAATACGCAGTATTTT. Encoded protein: CASSALGLAGGGNTQYF. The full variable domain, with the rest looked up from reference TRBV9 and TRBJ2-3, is DSGVTQTPKHLITATGQRVTLRCSPRSGDLSVYWYQQSLDQGLQFLIQYYNGEERAKGNILERFSAQQFPDLHSELNLSSLELGDSALYFCASSALGLAGGGNTQYFGPGTRLTVL.

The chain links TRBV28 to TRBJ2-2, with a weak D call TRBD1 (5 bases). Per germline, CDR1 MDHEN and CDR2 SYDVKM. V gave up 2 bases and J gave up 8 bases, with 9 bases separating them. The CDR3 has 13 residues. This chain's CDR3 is CASSLRQGGELFF. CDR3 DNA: TGTGCCAGCAGTTTAAGGCAGGGAGGGGAGCTGTTTTTT. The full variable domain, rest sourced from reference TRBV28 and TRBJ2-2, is DVKVTQSSRYLVKRTGEKVFLECVQDMDHENMFWYRQDPGLGLRLIYFSYDVKMKEKGDIPEGYSVSREKKERFSLILESASTNQTSMYLCASSLRQGGELFFGEGSRLTVL.

The CDR3 region is CASSFGDTQYF. The CDR3 nucleotides read TGTGCCAGTTCTTTCGGGGATACGCAGTATTTT. The V call is TRBV25-1, the J call TRBJ2-3; D not certain. The CDR3 totals 11 residues. V gave up 9 bases and J gave up 6 bases, with 10 bases separating them. The germline V gene encodes CDR1 MGHDK and CDR2 SYGVNS.

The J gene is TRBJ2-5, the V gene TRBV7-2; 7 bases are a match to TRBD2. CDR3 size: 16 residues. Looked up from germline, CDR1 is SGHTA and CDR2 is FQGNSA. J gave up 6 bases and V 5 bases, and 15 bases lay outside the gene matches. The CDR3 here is CASSTGGEAIPKTQYF. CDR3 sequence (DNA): TGTGCCAGCAGCACTGGGGGGGAAGCCATCCCGAAGACCCAGTACTTC.

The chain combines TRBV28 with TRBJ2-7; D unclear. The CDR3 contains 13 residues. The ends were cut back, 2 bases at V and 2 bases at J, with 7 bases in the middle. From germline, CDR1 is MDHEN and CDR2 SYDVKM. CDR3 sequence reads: CASSLLTPYEQYF. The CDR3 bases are TGTGCCAGCAGTTTACTTACACCCTACGAGCAGTACTTC.

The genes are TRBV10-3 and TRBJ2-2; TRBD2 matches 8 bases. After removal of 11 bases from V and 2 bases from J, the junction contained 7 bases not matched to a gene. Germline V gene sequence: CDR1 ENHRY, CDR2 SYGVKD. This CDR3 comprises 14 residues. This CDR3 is CAHRAGENTGELFF. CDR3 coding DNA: TGTGCCCATCGAGCGGGGGAAAACACCGGGGAGCTGTTTTTT.

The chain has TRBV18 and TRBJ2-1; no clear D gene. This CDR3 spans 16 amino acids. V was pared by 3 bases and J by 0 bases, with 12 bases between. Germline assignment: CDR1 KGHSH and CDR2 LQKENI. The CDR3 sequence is CASSPLPGSSYNEQFF. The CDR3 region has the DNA TGTGCCAGCTCACCCCTCCCAGGTAGCTCCTACAATGAGCAGTTCTTC.

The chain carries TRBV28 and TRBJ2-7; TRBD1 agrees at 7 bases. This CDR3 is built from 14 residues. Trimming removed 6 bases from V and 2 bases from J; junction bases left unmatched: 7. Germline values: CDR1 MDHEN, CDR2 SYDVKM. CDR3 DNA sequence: TGTGCCAGCAGCATGGCAGGGGGAACCTACGAGCAGTACTTC. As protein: CASSMAGGTYEQYF.